This entry describes one TCR beta chain. This sample stems from a study of blood T cell repertoires in COVID-19. Study-wide background: Collection of acute and convalescent COVID-19 samples took place in the United States, Italy and Spain. Nucleic acid was either cDNA or gDNA, and it came from T cells, B-cell-depleted T cells, or PBMCs.

Seattle patients were enrolled while actively infected and followed longitudinally. Per the study methods: Estimates of nucleated cell counts were drawn from the amplification of reference gene primers. Sequencing was performed with immunoSEQ multiplex PCR; in TCRdb, only in-frame clones are kept and a portion is missing. V, J and clone size are those of that table, while D and trimming were read from the DNA. The sample includes 150,000 to 200,000 clones, approximately 93% of them seen just once. Trimming left V 8 bases short and J 1 base short, with 11 bases between. There are 13 residues in the CDR3. CDR1 and CDR2 from the germline V gene are MNHEY and SVGAGI.

The rearrangement joins TRBV6-5 to TRBJ1-1; D unresolved. The sequenced sample was peripheral blood. The clonotype was recovered from an older woman with COVID-19, enrolled during active disease. Here the CDR3 reads CASDKRGNTEAFF. The CDR3 nucleotides read TGTGCCAGCGACAAGCGGGGGAACACTGAAGCTTTCTTT.